This TCR beta chain was sequenced during a study of blood T cell repertoires in COVID-19 (dated by TCRdb to about 2020). Broadly, across the study: The collaborator samples originated in the United States, Italy and Spain and spanned the acute and convalescent phases of COVID-19. The prospective study material was composed of cDNA or gDNA derived from T cells, B-cell-depleted T cells, or PBMCs. The dataset comprised deeply sampled blood TCRbeta repertoires from subjects exposed to, actively infected with, or recovered from COVID-19. The repertoires were made available in a free public database intended to serve as a resource for research on the immune response to SARS-CoV-2. Samples came from the ongoing ImmuneRACE study (first 160 participants) plus 1,254 subjects from 6 global collaborators. The sample metadata nearly always contained a de-identified subject ID, COVID-19 status, age in years and sex. Where available, HLA class I and class II types were obtained from metadata supplied by the sample provider rather than from assay-based typing.

One collaborating source in Seattle enrolled patients while the patients were actively infected and followed the patients over time throughout the course of disease. Each collaborating institution followed its own protocols to collect whole blood in K2EDTA tubes. For TCRbeta analysis, collaborator samples were shipped as frozen whole blood, as isolated PBMCs, or as DNA extracted from either sample type. Paper-wide results and their limitations: The quantity of clinical and demographic metadata differed by source and by participant and was supplied without curation.

The immunoSEQ Assay, a bias-controlled multiplex PCR, was used to amplify TCRbeta CDR3 regions from genomic DNA. On the authors' methods: The number of nucleated cells in each sample was estimated from the amplification of reference gene primers within the assay. To quantify the absolute abundance of each unique TCRbeta CDR3 rearrangement, sequence reads were collapsed and filtered. For each sample, productive Simpson clonality was calculated by taking the square root of Simpson's diversity index across productive rearrangements. Imported from immuneACCESS, the table was reduced by TCRdb to in-frame sequences with V and J called. These copies leave out some clones; in studies compared against another copy, an unresolved V gene accounts for under half, and the cause of the remainder is not known. That table is the source of V, J and clone size, and D and trimming were worked out from the DNA. A total of more than 200,000 clones appear in this sample, around 90% of them only once. The ten largest make up about 5.2% of the sample.

As to this clone: Its antigen specificity is not known. No base quality values were provided; no much bigger clone lies one nucleotide off.

The sequence came from a woman between 55 and 75 years old with COVID-19, enrolled during active disease. The sequenced material came from peripheral blood.

The CDR3 protein: CATRPRREGHNEQFF. The DNA sequence is TGTGCCACCAGGCCCAGGCGGGAGGGCCACAATGAGCAGTTCTTC. Rearrangement joined TRBV15 to TRBJ2-1; TRBD2 lines up with 9 middle nucleotides. From cysteine to phenylalanine, the CDR3 is 15 amino acids long. Only CDR3 DNA remains: 45 bases, in frame from the first base. V has 6 bases trimmed and J has 5 bases trimmed; junction bases matching no gene number 8. Looking up the germline V gene (reference sequence) yields CDR1 LNHNV and CDR2 YYDKDF.